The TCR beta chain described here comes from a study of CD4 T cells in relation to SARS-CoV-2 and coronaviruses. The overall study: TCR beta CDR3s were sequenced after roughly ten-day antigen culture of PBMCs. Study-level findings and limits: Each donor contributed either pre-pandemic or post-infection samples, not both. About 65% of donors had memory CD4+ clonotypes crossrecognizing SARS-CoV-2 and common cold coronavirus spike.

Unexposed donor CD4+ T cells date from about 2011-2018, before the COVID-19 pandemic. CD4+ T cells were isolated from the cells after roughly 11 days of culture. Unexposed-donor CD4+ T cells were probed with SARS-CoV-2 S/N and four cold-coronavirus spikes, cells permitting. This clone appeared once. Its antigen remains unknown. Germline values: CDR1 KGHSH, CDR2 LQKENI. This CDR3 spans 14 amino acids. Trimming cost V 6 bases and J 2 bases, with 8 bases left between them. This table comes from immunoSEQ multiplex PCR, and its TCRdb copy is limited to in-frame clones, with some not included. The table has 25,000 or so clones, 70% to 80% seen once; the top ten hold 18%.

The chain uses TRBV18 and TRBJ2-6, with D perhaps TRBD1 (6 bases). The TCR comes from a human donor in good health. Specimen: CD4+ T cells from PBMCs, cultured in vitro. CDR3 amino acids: CASSSGAGANVLTF. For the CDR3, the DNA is TGTGCCAGCTCCTCAGGGGCTGGGGCCAACGTCCTGACTTTC.